What follows are 23 T cell receptor beta chains derived from one specimen sequenced in a study of shared clonotypes between healthy human individuals. Data came from immunoSEQ multiplex PCR; TCRdb stores just in-frame clones and leaves some out. The data hold approximately 2.4 million clones, with around 95% observed a single time. Sequenced input: naive CD4+ T cells sorted from blood. The subset was: CD45RA+ positively selected. Source of these receptors: a man aged 18-30 years in good health.

This clone was counted only a few times. The sample holds other DNA sequences that translate to the same CDR3. This sequence joins TRBV7-9 and TRBJ1-5; possible D gene TRBD1, 5 bases. CDR3 length: 13 residues. CDR1 SEHNR and CDR2 FQNEAQ come from the germline V gene (reference sequence). V lost 5 bases and J 7 bases, leaving 12 bases between the germline ends. The CDR3 sequence is CASSLGGDQPQHF. The CDR3 nucleotides read TGTGCCAGCAGCCTCGGCGGGGACCAGCCCCAGCATTTT.

V gene TRBV19 combines with J gene TRBJ1-5; maybe TRBD1 (5 bases). CDR1 is LNHDA, CDR2 SQIVND, per germline (reference sequence). Trimming removed 8 bases at V and 0 bases at J, with 14 bases between. The CDR3 is 15 amino acids. CDR3 sequence reads: CASRTWGDSNQPQHF. Written as DNA, the CDR3 is TGTGCCAGTCGGACTTGGGGGGATAGCAATCAGCCCCAGCATTTT.

A word on this clone: The germline gene is not matched at one end of the junction; a read error may be the cause. This chain links TRBV18 with TRBJ2-1; weak D call: TRBD1 (6 bases). The CDR3 contains 16 residues. The germline V gene encodes CDR1 KGHSH and CDR2 LQKENI. CDR3 protein: CASSTPGVPSYNEQFF. In DNA, the CDR3 is TGTGCCAGCTCAACACCAGGGGTACCCTCCTACAATGAGCAGTTCTTC. The whole variable domain, remainder taken from reference TRBV18 and TRBJ2-1, is NAGVMQNPRHLVRRRGQEARLRCSPMKGHSHVYWYRQLPEEGLKFMVYLQKENIIDESGMPKERFSAEFPKEGPSILRIQQVVRGDSAAYFCASSTPGVPSYNEQFFGPGTRLTVL.

V gene TRBV5-4 combines with J gene TRBJ2-2; D gene unclear. Trimming shortened V by 4 bases and J by 5 bases, and 9 bases separated the two germline ends. This CDR3 comprises 13 residues. Per germline, CDR1 SGHNT and CDR2 YYREEE (reference sequence). The DNA for the CDR3 is TGTGCCAGCAGCACCAGTGAGACCGGGGAGCTGTTTTTT. Translating gives CASSTSETGELFF.

As DNA, the CDR3 is TGTGCCAGCTCAAGAGCTACGAGCGGGAGTTACAATGAGCAGTTCTTC. Its protein product is CASSRATSGSYNEQFF. The chain carries TRBV18 and TRBJ2-1; the match to TRBD2 covers 8 bases. The CDR3 is 16 amino acids. Germline V gives CDR1 KGHSH, CDR2 LQKENI. Germline trimming cut 5 bases from V and 4 bases from J; bases unmatched to any gene: 10.

Worth noting for this clone: In the same sample, other DNA sequences code for this CDR3. The gene calls are TRBV7-9 and TRBJ1-3; D may be TRBD1 (6 bases). CDR3 length: 14 residues. Germline CDR1 SEHNR, CDR2 FQNEAQ (reference sequence). V was clipped by 4 bases and J by 1 base, with 8 bases between them. The CDR3 DNA reads as TGTGCCAGCAGCTCTGACAGGTCTGGAAACACCATATATTTT. This translates into CASSSDRSGNTIYF.

The gene calls are TRBV19 and TRBJ2-2; TRBD1 agrees at 7 bases. Losses at the gene ends were 6 bases for V and 6 bases for J; bases not matched to a gene: 4. Germline CDR1 is LNHDA and CDR2 is SQIVND (reference sequence). The CDR3 is 13 amino acids. This CDR3 reads CASSPQGSGELFF. CDR3 DNA sequence: TGTGCCAGTAGCCCACAGGGGTCCGGGGAGCTGTTTTTT.

V usage is TRBV4-1 and J usage is TRBJ2-4, with unresolved D. Trimming shortened V by 4 bases and J by 0 bases, and 10 bases separated the two germline ends. Germline CDR1 MGHRA, CDR2 YSYEKL. The CDR3 runs to 15 residues. The CDR3 DNA reads TGCGCCAGCAGCCCCCGAATACTAGCCAAAAACATTCAGTACTTC. It translates to CASSPRILAKNIQYF.

The chain links TRBV2 to TRBJ1-5; a possible D gene is TRBD1 (5 bases). V was shortened by 3 bases and J by 2 bases, with 17 bases between the two germline ends. Germline V gives CDR1 SNHLY, CDR2 FYNNEI. The CDR3 extends over 17 amino acids. CDR3 residues: CASSDEQAIGRNQPQHF. The CDR3 coding sequence is TGTGCCAGCAGTGATGAACAGGCAATCGGTCGCAATCAGCCCCAGCATTTT.

As regards this clone: The sample has other DNA sequences that encode this CDR3 too. The rearrangement joins TRBV6-5 to TRBJ2-6; D unclear. This CDR3 has 16 amino acids. Germline V gives CDR1 MNHEY, CDR2 SVGAGI. V dropped 0 bases and J dropped 0 bases, with 6 bases sitting between them. CDR3 in DNA: TGTGCCAGCAGTTACTCAGGTCTCTCTGGGGCCAACGTCCTGACTTTC. Its translation is CASSYSGLSGANVLTF.

Of note for this clone: This same CDR3 is encoded by further DNA sequences in the sample. The chain employs TRBV28 and TRBJ1-6, with D possibly matching TRBD1 (5 bases). Per the germline V gene, CDR1 is MDHEN and CDR2 is SYDVKM. V gave up 6 bases and J gave up 7 bases, with 10 bases separating them. This CDR3 is built from 13 residues. CDR3 loop: CASRGGGNSPLHF. In DNA, the CDR3 is TGTGCCAGCAGGGGGGGTGGGAATTCACCCCTCCACTTT. Full variable domain (outside the CDR3, taken from reference TRBV28 and TRBJ1-6): DVKVTQSSRYLVKRTGEKVFLECVQDMDHENMFWYRQDPGLGLRLIYFSYDVKMKEKGDIPEGYSVSREKKERFSLILESASTNQTSMYLCASRGGGNSPLHFGNGTRLTVT.

V gene TRBV25-1 combines with J gene TRBJ2-1; D not certain. The CDR3 totals 12 residues. Germline lookup yields CDR1 MGHDK and CDR2 SYGVNS. Trimming pared 4 bases from V and 9 bases from J, leaving 10 bases between. Here the CDR3 reads CASSVGYGEQFF. The CDR3 bases are TGTGCCAGCAGTGTCGGGTACGGTGAGCAGTTCTTC.

This chain joins TRBV28 and TRBJ1-5; D remains unclear. The germline V and J ends were trimmed by 2 bases and 7 bases, with 6 bases remaining between them. CDR3 length equals 12 residues. Germline-derived CDR1 and CDR2 are MDHEN and SYDVKM. The CDR3, as DNA: TGTGCCAGCAGTTTACCTAGCCAGCCCCAGCATTTT. Translated: CASSLPSQPQHF. Full variable domain (outside the CDR3, taken from reference TRBV28 and TRBJ1-5): DVKVTQSSRYLVKRTGEKVFLECVQDMDHENMFWYRQDPGLGLRLIYFSYDVKMKEKGDIPEGYSVSREKKERFSLILESASTNQTSMYLCASSLPSQPQHFGDGTRLSIL.

In the case of this clone: Other DNA sequences in the same sample also yield this CDR3. The chain combines TRBV7-2 with TRBJ1-6; D is possibly TRBD1 (5 bases). Trimming stripped 2 bases from V and 7 bases from J, with 9 bases between. This CDR3 region has 14 residues. Per the germline V gene, CDR1 is SGHTA and CDR2 is FQGNSA. The CDR3 reads CASSLQGANSPLHF. CDR3 nucleotides: TGTGCCAGCAGCTTACAGGGAGCGAATTCACCCCTCCACTTT.

This rearrangement joins TRBV19 to TRBJ2-3, with D perhaps assigned TRBD1 or TRBD2 (6 bases each). Looked up from germline, CDR1 is LNHDA and CDR2 is SQIVND (reference sequence). Trimming removed 4 bases from V and 1 base from J, with 21 bases in between. This CDR3 comprises 18 residues. The CDR3, as DNA: TGTGCCAGTAGTAGGGCAGGGGAGGTCGTATTTGGCACAGATACGCAGTATTTT. Translating gives CASSRAGEVVFGTDTQYF.

The chain carries TRBV20-1 and TRBJ2-2; the D gene could be TRBD1 or TRBD2 (5 bases each). The germline CDR1 and CDR2 sequences are DFQATT and SNEGSKA (reference sequence). This CDR3 spans 11 amino acids. CDR3 region: CRDRYTGELFF. The CDR3 DNA is TGCCGGGACCGATACACCGGGGAGCTGTTTTTT.

As regards this clone: The sample holds other DNA sequences that translate to the same CDR3. The J gene is TRBJ2-2, the V gene TRBV5-1; D is undetermined. The CDR3 is made up of 13 amino acids. CDR1 is SGHRS, CDR2 YFSETQ, per germline. V was shortened by 0 bases and J by 6 bases, with 6 bases between the two germline ends. CDR3 protein: CASSLDTSGELFF. In DNA, the CDR3 is TGCGCCAGCAGCTTGGACACTTCCGGGGAGCTGTTTTTT.

This chain joins TRBV11-2 and TRBJ1-1; D gene unclear. The V end lost 7 bases, the J end lost 3 bases, and 21 bases lay between the germline ends. CDR3 length: 16 amino acids. In germline, CDR1 is SGHAT, CDR2 FQNNGV. CDR3 region: CASTNRSRFGDTEAFF. CDR3 sequence (DNA): TGTGCCAGCACTAACCGGTCCCGGTTCGGAGACACTGAAGCTTTCTTT.

V is TRBV30 and J is TRBJ2-5, with 10 nucleotides matching TRBD1. Germline assignment: CDR1 GTSNPN and CDR2 SVGIG (reference sequence). The CDR3 is 15 residues long. The V and J ends lost 2 bases and 6 bases, in that order; junction bases with no gene match: 9. The CDR3 DNA reads as TGTGCCTGGAGTCCAATGACAGGGGGCAGAAAGACCCAGTACTTC. It codes for CAWSPMTGGRKTQYF.

The chain carries TRBV7-2 and TRBJ2-2; 7 positions match TRBD1. Germline V gene lookup returns CDR1 SGHTA and CDR2 FQGNSA. V shed 2 bases, J shed 9 bases, and the junction held 9 bases outside the gene matches. The CDR3 totals 15 residues. The CDR3 nucleotides read TGTGCCAGCAGCTTAAGGGCAGGGGGTAATCGGGAGCTGTTTTTT. Residues: CASSLRAGGNRELFF.

The genes are TRBV10-3 and TRBJ2-5, with D tentatively TRBD2 (6 bases). V was pared by 6 bases and J by 3 bases, with 11 bases between. Germline V CDR1 and CDR2: ENHRY, SYGVKD. The length of the CDR3 is 13 residues. The DNA of the CDR3 is TGTGCCATCAGGGCGGGACTCAAAGAGACCCAGTACTTC. Protein sequence: CAIRAGLKETQYF.

The chain links TRBV7-2 to TRBJ2-7; the match to TRBD1 covers 7 bases. Germline CDR1 SGHTA, CDR2 FQGNSA. J lost 2 bases, V lost 5 bases, and 6 bases had no gene match. CDR3 length: 14 amino acids. CDR3 amino acids: CASSGDSITYEQYF. In DNA form, the CDR3 reads TGTGCCAGCAGCGGGGACAGTATAACCTACGAGCAGTACTTC.

Note on this clone: The junction and the germline gene differ at one end; a read error may be behind it. The rearrangement uses TRBV5-4 and TRBJ2-3; 8 positions agree with TRBD2. Germline-derived CDR1 and CDR2 are SGHNT and YYREEE (reference sequence). CDR3 length equals 14 residues. The CDR3 region is CASLNTAGTRLLDF. As DNA, the CDR3 is TGTGCCAGCCTTAACACAGCCGGGACTAGATTGTTGGATTTT.